This TCR beta chain was identified in a study of blood T cell repertoires in COVID-19. Overall study: Material from acute and convalescent COVID-19 was sourced from the United States, Italy and Spain. Sources were T cells, B-cell-depleted T cells, or PBMCs; the material itself was cDNA or gDNA.

The authors' processing: From reference gene primer amplification, estimates of nucleated cell counts were derived. Profiling relied on immunoSEQ multiplex PCR, and the TCRdb table lists in-frame clones only, not all of them. The V and J calls and the clone size are those of that table, but D and trimming were determined from the DNA. The sample has around 58,000 clones, roughly 80% seen once. The CDR3 covers 15 residues. The junction had 12 bases not matched to a gene; V was cut back by 5 bases and J by 6 bases. Germline lookup yields CDR1 SGHTA and CDR2 FQGNSA. The source of this sequence is a human donor in a cohort sampled during active COVID-19. The sequenced sample was peripheral blood. The rearrangement uses TRBV7-2 and TRBJ1-1; 7 positions agree with TRBD1. The CDR3 spells CASSTRTGARAEAFF. The CDR3 DNA sequence: TGTGCCAGCAGCACGAGAACAGGGGCTAGGGCTGAAGCTTTCTTT.